The rows below give T cell receptor beta chains drawn from one sample of a study of molecular identifiers for immune sequencing clone quantification. TCRdb reprocessed the PCR reads via MiXCR and lists one record per CDR3 protein. The sample lists about 100,000 distinct CDR3 sequences; 36% were seen once. Sequenced sample: naive CD8+ T cells from blood, with Jurkat cell RNA spiked in. These receptors all come from a human donor in good health. Some libraries in this study had Jurkat cell RNA spiked in. CDR3s include the opening cysteine and the closing phenylalanine or tryptophan.

CSARGSRGTRNQPQHF	TRBJ1-5	TRBV20-1
CASSPWALYNEQFF	TRBJ2-1	TRBV6-2/TRBV6-3
CASTLGGGSASAGVPQHF	TRBJ1-5	TRBV28
CASSLFDDSYNEQFF	TRBJ2-1	TRBV28
CASSIVAFSGRRYGYTF	TRBJ1-2	TRBV19
CASSFDPSFPPEHYF	TRBJ2-7	TRBV5-3
CAIGTGVTGELFF	TRBJ2-2	TRBV28
CASSRLAAYNEQFF	TRBJ2-1	TRBV27
CASSLADREIVGTQYF	TRBJ2-3	TRBV7-6
CASSQGGAESQEPQYF	TRBJ2-5	TRBV7-9
CASNGYEQYF	TRBJ2-7	TRBV2
CASSGTGGLGTQYF	TRBJ2-5	TRBV7-3
CASSELRGYGYTF	TRBJ1-2	TRBV2
CASSTGTGQETQYF	TRBJ2-5	TRBV13
CASSIGHTNTEAFF	TRBJ1-1	TRBV19
CASSHTGALYQETQYF	TRBJ2-5	TRBV4-2
CASSAPREGLAGASGELFF	TRBJ2-2	TRBV9
CASSSYRAGELFF	TRBJ2-2	TRBV13
CAGSSSTDTQYF	TRBJ2-3	TRBV19
CASSLRTSGPYNEQFF	TRBJ2-1	TRBV27
CASRVVTEAFF	TRBJ1-1	TRBV28
CASSLIKNTEAFF	TRBJ1-1	TRBV5-8
CSAAGTGFTYEQYF	TRBJ2-7	TRBV20-1
CASSLGWSNQETQYF	TRBJ2-5	TRBV12-3/TRBV12-4
CASSLSPQETQYF	TRBJ2-5	TRBV13
CASSQTADTQYF	TRBJ2-3	TRBV7-8